Shown below are 7 T cell receptor beta chains from a single sample sequenced in a study of blood T cell repertoires in COVID-19. The protocol was immunoSEQ multiplex PCR, while the TCRdb copy is restricted to in-frame clones and leaves out a portion. Among some 230,000 clones, approximately 84% were seen once, and the ten largest hold roughly 15%. Sequences were obtained from PBMCs or T cells enriched from blood (not recorded which). The receptor source for this set is a man in his forties who had recovered from COVID-19.

The V gene is TRBV2, the J gene TRBJ1-5; D unresolved. Germline V gives CDR1 SNHLY, CDR2 FYNNEI. Between the trimmed V and J ends, which lost 7 bases and 8 bases, there was a span of 18 bases. This CDR3 is built from 14 residues. CDR3 loop: CASNVLGLSEPQHF. The CDR3 DNA reads as TGTGCCAGCAATGTATTAGGGCTTAGCGAGCCCCAGCATTTT.

The count of this clone is one. This chain uses TRBV5-1 with TRBJ2-7; TRBD1 agrees at 8 bases. The germline V gene has CDR1 SGHRS and CDR2 YFSETQ. The CDR3 sequence is 14 residues long. V shed 7 bases, J shed 0 bases, and the junction held 6 bases outside the gene matches. The CDR3 DNA sequence: TGCGCCAGCCGGACAGGGTACCTCTCCTACGAGCAGTACTTC. Protein product: CASRTGYLSYEQYF.

This clone was found once. The chain has TRBV18 and TRBJ1-2; a possible D gene is TRBD1 (6 bases). The V end was cut by 4 bases, the J end by 5 bases, with 14 bases between. The CDR3 is 14 amino acids. Germline CDR1 KGHSH, CDR2 LQKENI. The CDR3, as DNA: TGTGCCAGCTCACTAGAGACAGGACCTTATGGCTACACCTTC. Amino acids: CASSLETGPYGYTF. Variable domain in full (rest from reference TRBV18 and TRBJ1-2): NAGVMQNPRHLVRRRGQEARLRCSPMKGHSHVYWYRQLPEEGLKFMVYLQKENIIDESGMPKERFSAEFPKEGPSILRIQQVVRGDSAAYFCASSLETGPYGYTFGSGTRLTVV.

The J gene is TRBJ1-2, the V gene TRBV4-2; D not resolved. This CDR3 is built from 18 residues. V dropped 3 bases and J dropped 4 bases, with 24 bases sitting between them. The germline V gene has CDR1 LGHNA and CDR2 YNFKEQ. The CDR3 protein is CASSQRPNQRRAGYGYTF. DNA of the CDR3: TGTGCCAGCAGCCAGAGACCCAACCAGAGGAGGGCGGGCTATGGCTACACCTTC.

This sequence joins TRBV28 and TRBJ2-5, with 11 bases fitting TRBD2. The junction had 3 bases not matched to a gene; V was cut back by 3 bases and J by 3 bases. Germline CDR1 and CDR2: MDHEN and SYDVKM. This CDR3 is built from 15 residues. The CDR3 here is CASSLASGGKETQYF. The DNA for the CDR3 is TGTGCCAGCAGTTTGGCTAGCGGGGGGAAAGAGACCCAGTACTTC.

This chain uses TRBV3-1 (or the pseudogene TRBV3-2) with TRBJ2-2; 8 bases agree with TRBD1. Trimming removed 4 bases from V and 1 base from J; junction bases left unmatched: 5. CDR3 length equals 16 residues. Per the germline V gene, CDR1 is LGHDT and CDR2 is YNNKEL (reference sequence). CDR3 DNA sequence: TGTGCCAGCAGCCTCGACAGGGGTAAGAACACCGGGGAGCTGTTTTTT. It translates to CASSLDRGKNTGELFF.

The V and J genes are TRBV6-2 or TRBV6-3 and TRBJ2-4; TRBD2 matches 8 bases. The CDR3 is 17 residues long. The V and J ends lost 2 bases and 1 base, in that order; junction bases with no gene match: 7. Per the germline V gene, CDR1 is MNHEY and CDR2 is SVGEGT. As DNA, the CDR3 is TGTGCCAGCAGTTACGTAATCGGGGGGGCGGCCAAAAACATTCAGTACTTC. It is translated as CASSYVIGGAAKNIQYF.